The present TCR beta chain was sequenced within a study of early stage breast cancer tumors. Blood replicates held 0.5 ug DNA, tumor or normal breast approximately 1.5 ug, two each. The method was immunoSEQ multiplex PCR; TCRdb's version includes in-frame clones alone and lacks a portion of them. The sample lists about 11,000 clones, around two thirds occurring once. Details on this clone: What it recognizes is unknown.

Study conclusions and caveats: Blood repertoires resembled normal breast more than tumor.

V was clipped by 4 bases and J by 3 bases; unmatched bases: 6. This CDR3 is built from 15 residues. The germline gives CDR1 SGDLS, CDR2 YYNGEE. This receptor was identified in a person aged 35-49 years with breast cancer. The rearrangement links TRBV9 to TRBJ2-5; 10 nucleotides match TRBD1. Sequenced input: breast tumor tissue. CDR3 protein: CASSPRTGGEETQYF. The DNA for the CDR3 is TGTGCCAGCAGCCCCCGGACAGGGGGGGAAGAGACCCAGTACTTC.